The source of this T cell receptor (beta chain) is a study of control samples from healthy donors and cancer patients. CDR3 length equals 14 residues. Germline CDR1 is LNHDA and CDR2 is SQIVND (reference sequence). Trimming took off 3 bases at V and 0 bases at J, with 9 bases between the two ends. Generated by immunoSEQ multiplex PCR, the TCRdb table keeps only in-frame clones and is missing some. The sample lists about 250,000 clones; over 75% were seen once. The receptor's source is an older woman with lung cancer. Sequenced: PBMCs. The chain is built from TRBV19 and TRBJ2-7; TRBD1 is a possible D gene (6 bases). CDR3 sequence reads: CASSISDSSYEQYF. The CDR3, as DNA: TGTGCCAGTAGTATCTCGGACAGCTCCTACGAGCAGTACTTC.